This T cell receptor (beta chain) came from a study of vaccination and CD4 T cells after COVID-19. In the study overall: Collection of post-vaccine samples followed dose two by a median 72 days, spanning a range of 14 to 241. Cells were stimulated with overlapping spike peptides from SARS-CoV-2, HCoV-NL63, HCoV-OC43 and HCoV-229E. Study-level findings and limits: Spike mono-reactivity was evident in 304 of the 307 vaccine-specific clones derived from convalescent patients.

This clonotype appeared a few times. Its antigen is unidentified. Treatment meaning: approximately 11-day PBMC culture with coronavirus spike peptide pools or control peptides (ViraFEST assay). The CDR3 runs 14 residues. The germline V and J ends were trimmed by 1 base and 2 bases, with 8 bases remaining between them. Germline V lookup: CDR1 SGHTA, CDR2 FQGNSA. With the Oncomine TCR Beta short-read assay, DNA from cultured CD4+ T cells was sequenced. TCRdb analysed the PCR reads with MiXCR anew, one entry per CDR3 protein. Of more than 9,000 distinct CDR3 sequences in the sample, under 75% were seen once.

Specimen: CD4+ T cells from blood, cultured in vitro. This chain uses TRBV7-2 with TRBJ1-2; D is uncertain. The sequence was collected from a human donor who had recovered from COVID-19. CDR3 residues: CASSLDWGNYGYTF. The CDR3, as DNA: TGTGCCAGCAGCTTAGACTGGGGAAACTATGGCTACACCTTC.